The clone carrying this T cell receptor (beta chain) was detected only a few times. The antigen is undetermined. Germline loops: CDR1 LNHDA, CDR2 SQIVND (reference sequence). V was clipped by 4 bases and J by 3 bases, with 10 bases between them. The CDR3 sequence is 13 residues long. Researchers ran the PCR with 60 Vbeta and 13 Jbeta primers. Measured with immunoSEQ multiplex PCR; TCRdb has only the in-frame clones, and not every one. The sample records about 120,000 clones, 81% being singletons. The data were obtained in a study of cytomegalovirus exposure and HLA in healthy donors. Study as a whole: The study's early data release held around 85 million unique TCRs from HLA-typed donors.

General study points: Most subjects had HLA-A and HLA-B alleles reportedly predicted accurately by TCR beta sequences. Several of the most significant clusters were apparently associated with common viral pathogens in a later analysis. The study labeled more than 150 TCR beta chains cytomegalovirus-associated.

The chain has TRBV19 and TRBJ2-7, with a weak D call TRBD1 (5 bases). This clonotype originated in a woman in her twenties or thirties in good health and CMV-seronegative. Material for sequencing was PBMCs. The CDR3 region has the DNA TGTGCCAGTAGTAATCAGGGCATCTACGAGCAGTACTTC. As protein: CASSNQGIYEQYF.